These 4 T cell receptor beta chains were all obtained from the same sample, sequenced in a study of CD8 T cells in ankylosing spondylitis. From the 5' RACE reads, TCRdb called clonotypes with MiXCR, one entry per CDR3 protein. This sample has about 140,000 distinct CDR3 sequences, with around a third found just once. The sample consisted of synovial fluid, either unsorted or a sorted T cell fraction (not recorded which). These receptors originate from a male donor with ankylosing spondylitis.

This sequence joins TRBV6-2 or TRBV6-3 and TRBJ2-5, with D maybe TRBD1 (5 bases). Trimming cost V 2 bases and J 2 bases, with 12 bases left between them. From germline, CDR1 is MNHEY and CDR2 SVGEGT. The CDR3 sequence is 15 residues long. CDR3 region: CASSYGAAFQETQYF. As DNA, the CDR3 is TGTGCCAGCAGTTACGGGGCAGCGTTTCAAGAGACCCAGTACTTC.

The table lists this clonotype with a few counts. The chain links TRBV12-3 or TRBV12-4 to TRBJ2-5; 7 bases are shared with TRBD2. V was clipped by 3 bases and J by 4 bases; unmatched bases: 5. This CDR3 has 14 amino acids. The CDR3 is CASSFGIAGETQYF. CDR3 bases: TGTGCCAGCAGTTTCGGGATAGCGGGAGAGACCCAGTACTTC.

V usage is TRBV5-1 and J usage is TRBJ2-3, with D hard to call. Germline V gene sequence: CDR1 SGHRS, CDR2 YFSETQ. Trimming cost V 4 bases and J 0 bases, with 9 bases left between them. The CDR3 length is 14 residues. The DNA for the CDR3 is TGCGCCAGCAGCCCGCCCCTCAGCACAGATACGCAGTATTTT. It translates to CASSPPLSTDTQYF.

As DNA, the CDR3 is TGCAGTGCTATTGACAGGGCCTACACAGATACGCAGTATTTT. Encoded protein: CSAIDRAYTDTQYF. This chain links TRBV20-1 with TRBJ2-3, with 7 bases identical to TRBD1. V lost 4 bases to trimming and J lost 2 bases; unmatched junction nucleotides: 6. The CDR3 consists of 14 residues. CDR1 is DFQATT, CDR2 SNEGSKA, per germline (reference sequence).